The rows below give T cell receptor beta chains drawn from one sample of a study of response to subunit inactivated influenza vaccine. TCRdb re-derived calls from the RT-PCR reads in MiXCR, one entry per CDR3 protein. The data contain under 200,000 distinct CDR3 sequences, about a tenth of them singletons. The specimen comprised non-naive T cells sorted from PBMCs, sampled around seven weeks after vaccination. These receptors originate from a man in his fifties who received an inactivated influenza vaccine. The CDR3 runs from the conserved cysteine through the conserved F or W.

>TRBV30|TRBJ1-5
CAWSVFPGVGQPQHF
>TRBV6-5|TRBJ1-5
CASSYSSGRGNQPQHF
>TRBV5-4|TRBJ2-3
CASSSHHSTDTQYF
>TRBV20-1|TRBJ1-1
CSAIRGGTEAFF
>TRBV28|TRBJ2-4
CASSLSADAKNIQYF
>TRBV5-1|TRBJ1-6
CASSLSPGDGSPLHF
>TRBV5-5|TRBJ2-1
CASSLRTDYNEQFF
>TRBV5-1|TRBJ1-1
CASSQDSVNTEAFF
>TRBV6-1|TRBJ2-7
CASSETGFGSYEQYF
>TRBV10-2|TRBJ1-6
CASSEAGGSPLHF
>TRBV27|TRBJ2-1
CASSRGQEQFF
>TRBV5-1|TRBJ2-3
CACSAGTDTDTQYF
>TRBV6-1|TRBJ1-3
CASSDDPSRNTIYF
>TRBV5-1|TRBJ2-1
CASSLTSGGSNNEQFF
>TRBV28|TRBJ2-7
CASSFSWNRAYEQYF
>TRBV5-1|TRBJ2-5
CASSRTLAQETQYF